Listed below are T cell receptor beta chains from one sample, sequenced in a study of PD-1 blockade in mismatch repair-deficient tumors. The protocol was immunoSEQ multiplex PCR, while the TCRdb copy is restricted to in-frame clones and leaves out a portion. The table records roughly 15,000 clones, more than 80% of them present only once. These receptors' antigens are unknown. Sequenced material: cells cultured in vitro, taken from a patient treated with pembrolizumab. The source is an adult with mismatch repair-deficient cancer. Each CDR3 is given with its conserved first and last residue. Fields, in order: J gene, V gene, clone size, D gene, CDR3 protein, CDR3 DNA. The D gene is left open where the match is weak. Clone size is shown for a subset of rows, as once, few, many or a class of expanded clone.

J: TRBJ1-3; V: TRBV5-3; size: -; D: -; CDR3: CARSLGWGRNTIYF; DNA: TGTGCCAGAAGCTTGGGGTGGGGCCGAAACACCATATATTTT
J: TRBJ1-5; V: TRBV28; size: -; D: TRBD1; CDR3: CASSWTGEQPQHF; DNA: TGTGCCAGCAGTTGGACAGGGGAACAGCCCCAGCATTTT
J: TRBJ2-3; V: TRBV5-1; size: -; D: -; CDR3: CASSPLGGSIDTQYF; DNA: TGCGCCAGCAGCCCCCTAGGGGGGTCAATAGATACGCAGTATTTT
J: TRBJ2-6; V: TRBV5-3; size: -; D: -; CDR3: CARSLSQSSGANVLTF; DNA: TGTGCCAGAAGCTTGTCTCAGAGCTCTGGGGCCAACGTTCTGACTTTC
J: TRBJ1-5; V: TRBV4-1; size: -; D: TRBD1; CDR3: CASSQATGQGDQPQHF; DNA: TGCGCCAGCAGCCAAGCAACGGGACAGGGGGACCAGCCCCAGCATTTT
J: TRBJ2-7; V: TRBV9; size: -; D: -; CDR3: CASSVGVSSYEQYF; DNA: TGTGCCAGCAGCGTAGGGGTCAGCTCCTACGAGCAGTACTTC
J: TRBJ2-1; V: TRBV27; size: -; D: TRBD2; CDR3: CASSLAGYNEQFF; DNA: TGTGCCAGCTCCCTAGCGGGCTACAATGAGCAGTTCTTC
J: TRBJ2-7; V: TRBV5-8; size: -; D: TRBD2; CDR3: CASSVWTSGEQYF; DNA: TGTGCCAGCAGCGTTTGGACTAGTGGCGAGCAGTACTTC
J: TRBJ2-1; V: TRBV13; size: -; D: -; CDR3: CASSLPDSYNEQFF; DNA: TGTGCCAGCAGCTTGCCGGACAGCTACAATGAGCAGTTCTTC
J: TRBJ1-4; V: TRBV6-1; size: once; D: TRBD1; CDR3: CASRTGKGYEKLFF; DNA: TGTGCCAGCAGGACAGGGAAGGGGTATGAAAAACTGTTTTTT
J: TRBJ1-1; V: TRBV28; size: -; D: -; CDR3: CASSLSRVSQAFF; DNA: TGTGCCAGCAGCTTAAGTCGGGTTAGTCAAGCTTTCTTT
J: TRBJ1-5; V: TRBV6-4; size: -; D: TRBD1; CDR3: CASSDPDRVYNQPQHF; DNA: TGTGCCAGCAGTGACCCCGACAGGGTGTATAATCAGCCCCAGCATTTT
J: TRBJ1-1; V: TRBV28; size: -; D: -; CDR3: CASSLRNTEAFF; DNA: TGTGCCAGCAGTTTAAGGAACACTGAAGCTTTCTTT
J: TRBJ2-1; V: TRBV20-1; size: -; D: -; CDR3: CSARYNEQFF; DNA: TGCAGTGCCCGTTACAATGAGCAGTTCTTC
J: TRBJ2-1; V: TRBV6-5; size: -; D: -; CDR3: CASSPRRTRGNEQFF; DNA: TGTGCCAGCAGTCCACGAAGAACTAGGGGCAATGAGCAGTTCTTC
J: TRBJ2-1; V: TRBV2; size: -; D: TRBD2; CDR3: CASRGTSGYNEQFF; DNA: TGTGCCAGCAGGGGGACTAGCGGCTACAATGAGCAGTTCTTC
J: TRBJ2-2; V: TRBV9; size: -; D: TRBD2; CDR3: CASSEWGRVANTGELFF; DNA: TGTGCCAGCAGCGAGTGGGGGAGGGTAGCTAACACCGGGGAGCTGTTTTTT
J: TRBJ2-1; V: TRBV2; size: -; D: TRBD2; CDR3: CASSERGLAGLNEQFF; DNA: TGTGCCAGCAGTGAACGGGGACTAGCTGGTTTAAATGAGCAGTTCTTC
J: TRBJ1-3; V: TRBV14; size: -; D: -; CDR3: CASSQGTYYFPGGNTIYF; DNA: TGTGCCAGCAGCCAAGGGACATACTATTTCCCCGGAGGAAACACCATATATTTT
J: TRBJ2-5; V: TRBV28; size: -; D: -; CDR3: CASSLSSAVGQETQYF; DNA: TGTGCCAGCAGTTTATCTTCGGCAGTAGGGCAAGAGACCCAGTACTTC
J: TRBJ1-4; V: TRBV5-4; size: -; D: -; CDR3: CASSGDGSINKLFF; DNA: TGTGCCAGCAGCGGCGACGGATCGATAAACAAACTGTTTTTT
J: TRBJ1-2; V: TRBV29-1; size: -; D: -; CDR3: CSVSRLEGRGGTTNYGYTF; DNA: TGCAGCGTTTCCCGTCTGGAGGGAAGGGGGGGGACCACTAACTATGGCTACACCTTC
J: TRBJ1-3; V: TRBV6-5; size: few; D: -; CDR3: CASSYSQGAGNTIYF; DNA: TGTGCCAGCAGTTACTCCCAGGGAGCTGGAAACACCATATATTTT
J: TRBJ2-7; V: TRBV28; size: -; D: -; CDR3: CASSPLGGEQYF; DNA: TGTGCCAGCAGCCCCCTGGGTGGGGAGCAGTACTTC
J: TRBJ1-2; V: TRBV28; size: -; D: -; CDR3: CASSFGYGYTF; DNA: TGTGCCAGCAGTTTCGGCTATGGCTACACCTTC
J: TRBJ1-5; V: TRBV6-5; size: few; D: -; CDR3: CASSYSTSQPQHF; DNA: TGTGCCAGCAGTTACTCGACGAGTCAGCCCCAGCATTTT
J: TRBJ1-1; V: TRBV7-3; size: -; D: -; CDR3: CASSPRRQGAEAFF; DNA: TGTGCCAGCAGCCCCCGGAGGCAGGGCGCTGAAGCTTTCTTT
J: TRBJ1-5; V: TRBV7-2; size: -; D: -; CDR3: CASSLWADGNQPQHF; DNA: TGTGCCAGCAGCTTATGGGCAGACGGCAATCAGCCCCAGCATTTT
J: TRBJ2-1; V: TRBV7-3; size: once; D: TRBD2; CDR3: CASSSGGSSYNEQFF; DNA: TGTGCCAGCAGTTCCGGGGGGAGCTCCTACAATGAGCAGTTCTTC
J: TRBJ2-1; V: TRBV25-1; size: once; D: -; CDR3: CASSLTGNNEQFF; DNA: TGTGCCAGCAGCCTAACAGGGAACAATGAGCAGTTCTTC
J: TRBJ2-7; V: TRBV19; size: -; D: TRBD2; CDR3: CASSMAGAGYEQYF; DNA: TGTGCCAGTAGTATGGCGGGAGCAGGTTACGAGCAGTACTTC
J: TRBJ1-5; V: TRBV21-1; size: -; D: -; CDR3: CASSKSQGNRRGNQPQHF; DNA: TGTGCCAGCAGCAAATCTCAGGGGAACCGGCGTGGCAATCAGCCCCAGCATTTT
J: TRBJ2-7; V: TRBV5-5; size: few; D: -; CDR3: CASSLGRAYEQYF; DNA: TGTGCCAGCAGCTTGGGCAGAGCCTACGAGCAGTACTTC